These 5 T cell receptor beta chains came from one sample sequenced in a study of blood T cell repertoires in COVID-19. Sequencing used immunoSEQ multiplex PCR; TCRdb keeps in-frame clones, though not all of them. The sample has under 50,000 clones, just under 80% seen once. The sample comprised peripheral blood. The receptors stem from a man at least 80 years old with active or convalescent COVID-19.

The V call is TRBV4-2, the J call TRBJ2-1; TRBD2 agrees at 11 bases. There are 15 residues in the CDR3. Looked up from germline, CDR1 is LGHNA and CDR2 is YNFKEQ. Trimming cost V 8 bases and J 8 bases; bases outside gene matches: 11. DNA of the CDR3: TGTGCCAGCGGGGGGCTAGCGGGAGGAGGAGATGAGCAGTTCTTC. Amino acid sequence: CASGGLAGGGDEQFF.

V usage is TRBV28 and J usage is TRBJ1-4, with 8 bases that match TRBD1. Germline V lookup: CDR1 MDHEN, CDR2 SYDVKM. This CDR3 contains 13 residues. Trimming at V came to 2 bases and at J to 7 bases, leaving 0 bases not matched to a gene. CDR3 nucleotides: TGTGCCAGCAGTTTAACAGGGGGTGAAAAACTGTTTTTT. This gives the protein CASSLTGGEKLFF.

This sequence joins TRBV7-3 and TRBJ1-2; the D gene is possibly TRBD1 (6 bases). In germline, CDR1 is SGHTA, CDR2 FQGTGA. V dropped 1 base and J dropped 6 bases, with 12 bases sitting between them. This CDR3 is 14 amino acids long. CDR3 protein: CASSLNLQGDGYTF. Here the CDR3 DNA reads TGTGCCAGCAGCTTAAATCTACAGGGTGATGGCTACACCTTC.

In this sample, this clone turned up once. CDR3 bases: TGTGCCAGCAGTTTATCACCGTGGCAGGGTCAAGGCAATGAGCAGTTCTTC. Translated, it gives CASSLSPWQGQGNEQFF. The gene calls are TRBV27 and TRBJ2-1; D might be TRBD1 (5 bases). Per germline, CDR1 MNHEY and CDR2 SMNVEV (reference sequence). V gave up 0 bases and J gave up 6 bases, with 18 bases separating them. The CDR3 sequence is 17 residues long.

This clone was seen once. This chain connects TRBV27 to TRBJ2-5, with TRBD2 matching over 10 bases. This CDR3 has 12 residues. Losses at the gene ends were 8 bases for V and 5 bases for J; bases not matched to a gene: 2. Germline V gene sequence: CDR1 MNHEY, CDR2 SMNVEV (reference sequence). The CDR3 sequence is CASGGLAETQYF. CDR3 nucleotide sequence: TGTGCCAGCGGGGGACTAGCGGAGACCCAGTACTTC.